The present TCR beta chain was sequenced within a study of T cells in Graves' hyperthyroidism and ophthalmopathy. Points from the study as a whole: Blood also showed most of the thyroid clonotypes that were expanded above 0.001.

The investigators amplified TCR beta CDR3 regions from RNA transcripts. The TCR CDR3 was amplified in a first-round RT-PCR using the HTBI primer set. One entry per CDR3 protein, called by TCRdb with MiXCR from the multiplex PCR reads. The data hold approximately 400,000 distinct CDR3 sequences, with around a sixth observed a single time. CDR1 and CDR2 (germline): SGHVS, FQNEAQ. The CDR3 contains 16 residues. Losses at the gene ends were 5 bases for V and 10 bases for J; bases not matched to a gene: 12. In its sample, this clonotype was seen a few times. Its antigen remains unknown. Each patient was aged 18 to 65 and had newly diagnosed hyperthyroidism of under 2 months' duration. Fresh 10 ml peripheral blood yielded PBMCs.

This chain uses TRBV7-8 with TRBJ2-1; 12 nucleotides match TRBD2. This clonotype was sampled from a woman between 18 and 29 years old with Graves' hyperthyroidism. Sequencing was performed on blood. The CDR3 DNA sequence: TGTGCCAGCAGCCCACGGACTAGCGGGGAACCTAGGGAGCAGTTCTTC. Translation gives CASSPRTSGEPREQFF.